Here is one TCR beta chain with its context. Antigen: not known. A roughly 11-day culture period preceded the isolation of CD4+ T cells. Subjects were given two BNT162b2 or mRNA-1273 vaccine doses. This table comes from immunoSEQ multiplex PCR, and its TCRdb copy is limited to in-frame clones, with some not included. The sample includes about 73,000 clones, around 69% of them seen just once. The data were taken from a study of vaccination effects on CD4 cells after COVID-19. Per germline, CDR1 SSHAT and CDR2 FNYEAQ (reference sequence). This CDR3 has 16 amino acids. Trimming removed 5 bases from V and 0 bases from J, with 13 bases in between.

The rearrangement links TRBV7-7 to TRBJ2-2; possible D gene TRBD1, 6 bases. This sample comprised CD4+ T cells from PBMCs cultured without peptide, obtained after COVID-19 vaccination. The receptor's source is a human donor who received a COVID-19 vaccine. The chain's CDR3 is CASSQGQGSNTGELFF. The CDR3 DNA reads TGTGCCAGCAGCCAAGGGCAGGGGTCGAACACCGGGGAGCTGTTTTTT.